This entry is about one T cell receptor (beta chain). The antigen is not known. One junction end does not reproduce the germline sequence, and a read error may be involved. These data belong to a study of post-analysis software for immune sequencing data. About the study: Some patients lacked subtype; others had relapsing-remitting, secondary progressive or progressive-relapsing disease.

Broader study findings: Several TRBV segments (TRBV5-6, TRBV5-1 and TRBV20-1 among them) occurred more frequently in patients than in controls. Controls had significantly higher normalized Chao1 diversity than multiple sclerosis patients. Strong co-clustering by F measure was evident for samples that had been prepared in the same batch.

The CDR3 runs 10 residues. Germline CDR1 DFQATT, CDR2 SNEGSKA (reference sequence). Researchers reported that TCR beta cDNA libraries carried unique molecular identifiers. Approximately 0.5 million cDNA molecules were recovered from an input of about 0.9 to 10 million T cells. TCRdb re-called the PCR reads through MiXCR, storing one row per CDR3 protein. Of 700,000 to 800,000 distinct CDR3 sequences in the sample, about 27% were seen once. The chain has TRBV20-1 and TRBJ1-2; no clear D gene. The sequencing input was blood. This clonotype was obtained from a girl aged 10-17 years with multiple sclerosis. For the CDR3, the DNA is TGCAGTGCTCGAGAGGATGGCTACACCTTC. Residues: CSAREDGYTF.